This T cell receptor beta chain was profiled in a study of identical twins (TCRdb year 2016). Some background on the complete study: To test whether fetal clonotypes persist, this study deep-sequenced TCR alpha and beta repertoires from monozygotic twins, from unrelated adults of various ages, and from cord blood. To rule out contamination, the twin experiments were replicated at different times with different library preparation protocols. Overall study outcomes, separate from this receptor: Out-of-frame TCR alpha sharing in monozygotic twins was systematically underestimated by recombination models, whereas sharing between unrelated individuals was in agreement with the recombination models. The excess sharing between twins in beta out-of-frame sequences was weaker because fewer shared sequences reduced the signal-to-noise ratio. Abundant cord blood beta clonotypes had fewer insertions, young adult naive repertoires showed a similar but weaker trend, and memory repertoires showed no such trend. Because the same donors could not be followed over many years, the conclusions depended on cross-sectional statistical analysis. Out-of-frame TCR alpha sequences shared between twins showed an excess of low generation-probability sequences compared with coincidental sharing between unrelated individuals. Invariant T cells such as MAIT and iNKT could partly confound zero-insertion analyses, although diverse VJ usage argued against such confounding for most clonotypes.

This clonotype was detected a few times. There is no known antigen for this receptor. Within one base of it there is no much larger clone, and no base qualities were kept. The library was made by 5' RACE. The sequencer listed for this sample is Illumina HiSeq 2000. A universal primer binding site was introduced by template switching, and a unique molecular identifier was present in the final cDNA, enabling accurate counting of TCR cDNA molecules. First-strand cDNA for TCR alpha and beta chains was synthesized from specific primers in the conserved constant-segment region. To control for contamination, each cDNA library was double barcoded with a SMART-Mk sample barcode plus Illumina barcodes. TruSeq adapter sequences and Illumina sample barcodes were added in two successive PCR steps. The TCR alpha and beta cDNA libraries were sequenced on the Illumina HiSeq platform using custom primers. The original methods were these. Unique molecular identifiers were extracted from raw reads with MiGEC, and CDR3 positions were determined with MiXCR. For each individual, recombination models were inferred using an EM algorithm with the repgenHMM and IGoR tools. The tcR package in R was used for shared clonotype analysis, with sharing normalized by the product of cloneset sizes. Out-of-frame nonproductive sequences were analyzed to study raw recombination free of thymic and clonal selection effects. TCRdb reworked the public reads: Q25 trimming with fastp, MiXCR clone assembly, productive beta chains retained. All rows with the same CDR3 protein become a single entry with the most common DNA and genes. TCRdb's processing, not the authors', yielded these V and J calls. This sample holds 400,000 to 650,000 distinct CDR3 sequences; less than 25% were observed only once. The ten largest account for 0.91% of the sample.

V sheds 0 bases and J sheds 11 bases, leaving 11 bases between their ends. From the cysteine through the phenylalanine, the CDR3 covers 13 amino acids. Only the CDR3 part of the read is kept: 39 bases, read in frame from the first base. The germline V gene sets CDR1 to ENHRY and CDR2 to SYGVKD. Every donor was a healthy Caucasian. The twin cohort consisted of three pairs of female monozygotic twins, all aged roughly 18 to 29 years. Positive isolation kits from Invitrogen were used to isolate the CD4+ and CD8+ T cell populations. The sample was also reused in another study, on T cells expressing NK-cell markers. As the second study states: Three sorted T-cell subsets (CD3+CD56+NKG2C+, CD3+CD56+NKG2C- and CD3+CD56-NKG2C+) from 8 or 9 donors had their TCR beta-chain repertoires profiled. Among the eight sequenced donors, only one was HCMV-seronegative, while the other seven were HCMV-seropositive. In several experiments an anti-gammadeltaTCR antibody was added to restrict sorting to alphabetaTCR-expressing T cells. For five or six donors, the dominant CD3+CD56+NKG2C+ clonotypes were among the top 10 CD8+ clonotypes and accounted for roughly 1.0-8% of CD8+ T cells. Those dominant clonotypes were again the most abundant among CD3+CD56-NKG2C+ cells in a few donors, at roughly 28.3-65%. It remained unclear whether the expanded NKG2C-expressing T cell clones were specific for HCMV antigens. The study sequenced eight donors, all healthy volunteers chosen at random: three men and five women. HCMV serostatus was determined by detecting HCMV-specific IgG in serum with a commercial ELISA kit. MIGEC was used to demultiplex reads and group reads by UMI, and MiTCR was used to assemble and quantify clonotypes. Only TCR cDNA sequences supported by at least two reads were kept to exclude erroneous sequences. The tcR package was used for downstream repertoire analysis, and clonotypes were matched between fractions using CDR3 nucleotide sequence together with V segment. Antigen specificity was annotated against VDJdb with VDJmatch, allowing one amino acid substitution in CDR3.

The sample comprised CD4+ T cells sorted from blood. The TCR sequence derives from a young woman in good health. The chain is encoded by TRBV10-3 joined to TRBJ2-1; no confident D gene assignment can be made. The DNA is TGTGCCATCAGTGAGTCAGGTGTGGTAAAGCAGTTCTTC. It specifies CAISESGVVKQFF.